This TCR beta chain was observed in a study of blood T cell repertoires in COVID-19. The overall study: Italy, Spain and the United States were the sources of the convalescent and acute COVID-19 samples. Sources were T cells, B-cell-depleted T cells, or PBMCs; the material itself was cDNA or gDNA.

This table comes from immunoSEQ multiplex PCR, and its TCRdb copy is limited to in-frame clones, with some not included. The top ten hold 3.5% to 5% of the sample, which has more than 85,000 clones, about 86% seen once. Germline CDR1 reads MDHEN; CDR2 reads SYDVKM. This CDR3 spans 16 amino acids. Trimming shortened V by 5 bases and J by 7 bases, and 23 bases separated the two germline ends. This sequence originates from a man aged 55 to 70 with acute or convalescent COVID-19. The V and J genes are TRBV28 and TRBJ1-2; a weak D match, TRBD1 (5 bases). The specimen was peripheral blood. The CDR3 nucleotides are TGTGCCAGCAGTACTGCAGGGTTAAGTTCTTCGGGTGGCTACACCTTC. Translating gives CASSTAGLSSSGGYTF.